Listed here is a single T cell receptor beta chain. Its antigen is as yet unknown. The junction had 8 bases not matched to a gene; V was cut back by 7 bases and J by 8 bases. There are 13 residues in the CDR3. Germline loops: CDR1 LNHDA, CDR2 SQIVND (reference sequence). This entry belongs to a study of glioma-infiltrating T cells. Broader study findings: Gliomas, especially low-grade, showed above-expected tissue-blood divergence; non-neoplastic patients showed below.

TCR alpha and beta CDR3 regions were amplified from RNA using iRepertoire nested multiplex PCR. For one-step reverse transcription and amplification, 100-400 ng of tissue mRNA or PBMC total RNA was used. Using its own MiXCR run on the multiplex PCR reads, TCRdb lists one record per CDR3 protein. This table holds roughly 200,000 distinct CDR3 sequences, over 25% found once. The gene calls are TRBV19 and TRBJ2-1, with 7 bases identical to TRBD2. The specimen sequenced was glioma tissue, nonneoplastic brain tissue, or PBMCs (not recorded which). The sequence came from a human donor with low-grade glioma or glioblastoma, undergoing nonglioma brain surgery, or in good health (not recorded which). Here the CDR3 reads CASTLQRGDEQFF. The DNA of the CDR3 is TGTGCCAGTACCCTCCAGCGGGGTGATGAGCAGTTCTTC.